This paragraph reports one T cell receptor (beta chain). What it binds is unknown. The germline CDR1 and CDR2 sequences are SGHVS and FNYEAQ. V was clipped by 5 bases and J by 1 base, with 11 bases between them. The CDR3 has 14 amino acids. The sample comes from a study of cytomegalovirus exposure and HLA in healthy donors. General observations from the study: The authors enumerated 150 to 200 TCR beta chains as linked to cytomegalovirus.

Sequencing was performed with immunoSEQ multiplex PCR; in TCRdb, only in-frame clones are kept and a portion is missing. The table has roughly 95,000 clones, roughly 85% seen once. J is TRBJ1-1 and V is TRBV7-6, with a weak D call TRBD1 (6 bases). The sequence came from a man aged 18 to 30 in good health and CMV-seropositive. The sequenced sample consisted of PBMCs. The CDR3 sequence: CASSIRGQNTEAFF. CDR3 nucleotides: TGTGCCAGCAGCATCCGGGGACAGAACACTGAAGCTTTCTTT.